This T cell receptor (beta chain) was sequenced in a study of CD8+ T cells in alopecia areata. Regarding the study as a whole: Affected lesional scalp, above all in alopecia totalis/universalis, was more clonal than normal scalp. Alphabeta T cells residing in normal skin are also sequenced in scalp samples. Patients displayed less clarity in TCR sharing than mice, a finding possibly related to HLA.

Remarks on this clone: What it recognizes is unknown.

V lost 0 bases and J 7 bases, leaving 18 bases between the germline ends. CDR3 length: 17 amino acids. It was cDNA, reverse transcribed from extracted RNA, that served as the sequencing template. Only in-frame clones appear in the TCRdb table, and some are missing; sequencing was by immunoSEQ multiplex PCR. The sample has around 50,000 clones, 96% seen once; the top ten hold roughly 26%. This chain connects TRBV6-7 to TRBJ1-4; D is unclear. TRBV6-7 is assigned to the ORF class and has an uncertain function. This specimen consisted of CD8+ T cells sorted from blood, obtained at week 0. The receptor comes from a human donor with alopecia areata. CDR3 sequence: CASSYSIETPDVEKLFF. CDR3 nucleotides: TGTGCCAGCAGTTACTCGATTGAGACGCCCGACGTTGAAAAACTGTTTTTT.